These T cell receptor beta chains were read from a single sample in a study. Each CDR3 protein gets one entry after TCRdb re-called the RT-PCR reads with MiXCR. This sample has about 700,000 distinct CDR3 sequences, with 14% found just once. Specimen: memory CD4+ T cells from blood. The source of these receptors is a female donor in good health, serving as a healthy control. CDR3s include the opening cysteine and the closing phenylalanine or tryptophan. A D gene is named only where the DNA matches it firmly. Where a row states a size, it is once, few, many or the class of an expanded clone; other rows omit it.

size	V	D	J	CDR3	DNA
NA	TRBV12-3/TRBV12-4	NA	TRBJ2-1	CASSRTYSYNEQFF	TGTGCCAGCAGCAGGACTTACTCCTACAATGAGCAGTTCTTC
many	TRBV10-2	NA	TRBJ1-5	CASSESVGGPQHF	TGCGCCAGCAGTGAGTCTGTGGGGGGGCCCCAGCATTTT
NA	TRBV3-1	NA	TRBJ2-1	CASSPPGRNEQFF	TGTGCCAGCAGCCCCCCGGGCCGGAATGAGCAGTTCTTC
NA	TRBV7-9	NA	TRBJ1-4	CASSPGTSEEEKLFF	TGTGCCAGCAGCCCCGGGACCTCAGAAGAGGAAAAACTGTTTTTT
many	TRBV20-1	TRBD1	TRBJ2-5	CSALGQGTQETQYF	TGCAGTGCTCTGGGACAGGGAACCCAAGAGACCCAGTACTTC
many	TRBV27	NA	TRBJ1-1	CASRTQGGTEAFF	TGTGCCAGCAGAACCCAAGGGGGCACTGAAGCTTTCTTT
few	TRBV5-1	NA	TRBJ2-3	CASSFGRDSKDTQYF	TGCGCCAGCAGCTTTGGTCGGGACTCAAAAGATACGCAGTATTTT
few	TRBV27	TRBD2	TRBJ2-3	CASSLSRELEADTQYF	TGTGCCAGCAGTTTATCGCGGGAGCTAGAGGCAGATACGCAGTATTTT
NA	TRBV5-3	NA	TRBJ1-1	CARSLVAAGPNTEAFF	TGTGCCAGAAGCTTGGTCGCGGCTGGGCCGAACACTGAAGCTTTCTTT
NA	TRBV5-6	NA	TRBJ2-5	CASSQGLMTETQYF	TGTGCCAGCAGCCAAGGACTAATGACGGAGACCCAGTACTTC
few	TRBV27	NA	TRBJ1-1	CASSSWDDGNTEAFF	TGTGCCAGCAGTTCGTGGGACGACGGGAACACTGAAGCTTTCTTT
many	TRBV6-2/TRBV6-3	NA	TRBJ1-2	CASKETDTTLYGYTF	TGTGCCAGCAAGGAGACGGACACGACCCTCTATGGCTACACCTTC
many	TRBV20-1	NA	TRBJ2-7	CSARARGAYEQYF	TGCAGTGCTAGAGCGCGGGGAGCCTACGAGCAGTACTTC
many	TRBV5-1	NA	TRBJ2-7	CASSLLGGGLDYEQYF	TGCGCCAGCAGCTTGTTGGGCGGGGGCCTAGACTACGAGCAGTACTTC
few	TRBV28	NA	TRBJ1-2	CASRPGTRGYTF	TGTGCCAGCAGGCCCGGGACGAGGGGCTACACCTTC
NA	TRBV20-1	TRBD1	TRBJ1-5	CSAKSLSTGTGPQPQHF	TGCAGTGCCAAAAGCCTTTCGACCGGGACAGGGCCGCAGCCCCAGCATTTT
NA	TRBV5-1	TRBD1	TRBJ2-3	CASSSRQGGTDTQYF	TGCGCCAGCAGCTCCCGACAGGGGGGGACAGATACGCAGTATTTT
many	TRBV12-3/TRBV12-4	NA	TRBJ2-3	CASNVFTDTQYF	TGTGCCAGCAATGTATTCACAGATACGCAGTATTTT
few	TRBV6-1	NA	TRBJ1-1	CASSEGFEAFF	TGTGCCAGCAGTGAAGGGTTTGAAGCTTTCTTT
few	TRBV25-1	NA	TRBJ2-5	CASSATGYVGETQYF	TGTGCCAGCAGTGCGACAGGTTATGTAGGGGAGACCCAGTACTTC
NA	TRBV28	TRBD1	TRBJ1-4	CASSGQDEKLFF	TGTGCCAGCAGTGGACAGGATGAAAAACTGTTTTTT
many	TRBV6-2/TRBV6-3	NA	TRBJ2-7	CASSLLARRSYEQYF	TGTGCCAGCAGCCTACTAGCACGTCGTTCCTACGAGCAGTACTTC
NA	TRBV5-6	NA	TRBJ2-2	CASSFMSGINGELFF	TGTGCCAGCAGCTTTATGTCTGGGATTAACGGGGAGCTGTTTTTT
few	TRBV30	TRBD1	TRBJ1-5	CAWSVPWTGSNQPQHF	TGTGCCTGGAGTGTGCCTTGGACAGGGAGCAATCAGCCCCAGCATTTT
many	TRBV10-3	NA	TRBJ1-3	CAISESSGWDPSSGNTIYF	TGTGCCATCAGTGAGTCGAGTGGTTGGGACCCCAGCTCTGGAAACACCATATATTTT
NA	TRBV25-1	NA	TRBJ1-1	CASSDTGLNTEAFF	TGTGCCAGCAGTGATACTGGTTTGAACACTGAAGCTTTCTTT
few	TRBV11-2	NA	TRBJ1-6	CATGPGHYNSPLHF	TGTGCCACCGGACCCGGGCACTATAATTCACCCCTCCACTTT
many	TRBV10-3	TRBD1	TRBJ2-5	CASAGTAETQYF	TGTGCCAGCGCCGGGACAGCAGAGACCCAGTACTTC
NA	TRBV7-2	TRBD1	TRBJ2-7	CASSFSGTGSLEQYF	TGTGCCAGCAGCTTCTCCGGGACAGGGTCCCTCGAGCAGTACTTC
few	TRBV7-9	NA	TRBJ2-2	CASTRSGSAGELFF	TGTGCCAGCACCCGCAGCGGGTCTGCCGGGGAGCTGTTTTTT
NA	TRBV12-5	TRBD2	TRBJ2-7	CASGLGSGADYEQYF	TGTGCTAGTGGTTTGGGGAGCGGGGCAGACTACGAGCAGTACTTC
NA	TRBV5-5	TRBD1	TRBJ2-1	CASSGVRTGGSNEQFF	TGTGCCAGCAGCGGGGTTAGGACAGGGGGTAGTAATGAGCAGTTCTTC
NA	TRBV14	NA	TRBJ2-3	CASSQDNPITDTQYF	TGTGCCAGCAGCCAGGACAACCCGATCACAGATACGCAGTATTTT
few	TRBV29-1	NA	TRBJ2-7	CSVEDRARNEQYF	TGCAGCGTTGAAGACAGGGCTAGAAACGAGCAGTACTTC
few	TRBV12-3/TRBV12-4	NA	TRBJ1-3	CASSSQTGNTIYF	TGTGCCAGCAGTTCCCAGACAGGAAACACCATATATTTT
few	TRBV30	NA	TRBJ2-5	CAWAGQYQETQYF	TGTGCCTGGGCGGGGCAGTACCAAGAGACCCAGTACTTC
many	TRBV20-1	NA	TRBJ1-6	CSAREPDSPWGSPLHF	TGCAGTGCTAGAGAACCCGACAGCCCCTGGGGTTCACCCCTCCACTTT
few	TRBV5-5	NA	TRBJ1-4	CASSLQGSFEKLFF	TGTGCCAGCAGCTTACAGGGATCCTTTGAAAAACTGTTTTTT
NA	TRBV24-1	TRBD1	TRBJ2-6	CATSDVRDRYSGANVLTF	TGTGCCACCAGTGACGTCCGGGACAGGTACTCTGGGGCCAACGTCCTGACTTTC
few	TRBV27	NA	TRBJ1-5	CASPTGCNQPQHF	TGTGCCAGCCCGACGGGGTGCAATCAGCCCCAGCATTTT
few	TRBV7-3	NA	TRBJ1-1	CASSPGGIDTEAFF	TGTGCCAGCAGCCCGGGGGGTATCGACACTGAAGCTTTCTTT
NA	TRBV5-1	NA	TRBJ2-7	CASSFTVSTYEQYF	TGCGCCAGCAGCTTTACGGTTTCAACCTACGAGCAGTACTTC
NA	TRBV24-1	NA	TRBJ2-5	CATSDSPQGRETQYF	TGTGCCACCAGTGACTCTCCACAGGGTAGGGAGACCCAGTACTTC
few	TRBV7-2	TRBD1	TRBJ1-4	CASSPGEGQGELFF	TGTGCCAGCAGCCCGGGGGAGGGACAGGGAGAACTGTTTTTT
many	TRBV12-3/TRBV12-4	TRBD2	TRBJ2-1	CASILGLAGGNEQFF	TGTGCCAGCATTTTAGGACTAGCGGGAGGGAATGAGCAGTTCTTC
few	TRBV20-1	NA	TRBJ2-7	CSARGRVGEQYF	TGCAGTGCCAGGGGCAGGGTGGGCGAGCAGTACTTC
few	TRBV7-6	NA	TRBJ1-3	CASSLAVSGNTIYF	TGTGCCAGCAGCTTAGCTGTTTCTGGAAACACCATATATTTT
few	TRBV4-3	TRBD2	TRBJ2-7	CASGGKGRLHLTSGRLIYEQYF	TGCGCCAGCGGAGGGAAGGGACGGCTTCATCTAACTAGCGGGAGGCTGATCTACGAGCAGTACTTC
NA	TRBV3-1	NA	TRBJ2-2	CASSHGHTGELFF	TGTGCCAGCAGCCACGGCCACACCGGGGAGCTGTTTTTT